This T cell receptor (beta chain) was identified in a study of CXCR3-negative and CXCR3-positive naive CD8 T cells. General study points: Similar levels of surface CD5 were seen between naive subsets; TCR strength was inferred from TRB CDR3 properties. Both naive subsets, CXCR3-negative and CXCR3-positive, displayed similar TRBV-TRBJ usage, unlike memory cells. CXCR3-positive naive cells had TRB CDR3s that were more hydrophobic than CXCR3-negative naive cells had. The study found CXCR3 expression partially decreased after cryopreservation and ran most assays on fresh PBMCs.

Concerning this clonotype: Its specificity is not known.

Cells that were CD45RO-CCR7+CD27+CD95- constituted naive CD8+ T cells. Preparation of TRB cDNA libraries relied on 5' RACE carrying UMI labels. Each CDR3 protein gets one entry in TCRdb, which reprocessed the 5' RACE reads and gives no DNA. This listing includes some 54,000 distinct CDR3 sequences. The CDR3 loop spans 15 amino acids. Germline-derived CDR1 and CDR2 are LGHNT and FRNRAP. Sequenced: naive CXCR3+ CD8+ T cells from blood. As to subset: CD45RO-CCR7+CD27+CD95- naive CD8+ T cells expressing CXCR3 (TNR3+). This chain uses TRBV12-5 with TRBJ2-2; lacking DNA, the TRBD1 call made by TCRdb goes unchecked. The clonotype originates from a human donor in good health. Some clones in this sample may be carry-over from other donors' samples. CDR3 in amino acids: CASGLMGELTGELFF.